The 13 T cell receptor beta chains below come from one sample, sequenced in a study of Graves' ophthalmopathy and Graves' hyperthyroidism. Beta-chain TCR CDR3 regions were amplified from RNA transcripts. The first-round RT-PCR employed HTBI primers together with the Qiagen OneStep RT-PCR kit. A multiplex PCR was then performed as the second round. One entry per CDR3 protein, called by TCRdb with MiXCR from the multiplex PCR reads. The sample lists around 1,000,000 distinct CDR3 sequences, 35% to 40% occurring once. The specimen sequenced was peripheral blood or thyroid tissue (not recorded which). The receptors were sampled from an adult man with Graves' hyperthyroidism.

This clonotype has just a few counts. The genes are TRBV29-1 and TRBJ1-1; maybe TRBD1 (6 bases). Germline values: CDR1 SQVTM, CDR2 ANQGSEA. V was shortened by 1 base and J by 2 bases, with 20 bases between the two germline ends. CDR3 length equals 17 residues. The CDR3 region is CSVEGATGRPRNTEAFF. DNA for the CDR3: TGCAGCGTTGAAGGAGCCACAGGGCGTCCCCGTAACACTGAAGCTTTCTTT.

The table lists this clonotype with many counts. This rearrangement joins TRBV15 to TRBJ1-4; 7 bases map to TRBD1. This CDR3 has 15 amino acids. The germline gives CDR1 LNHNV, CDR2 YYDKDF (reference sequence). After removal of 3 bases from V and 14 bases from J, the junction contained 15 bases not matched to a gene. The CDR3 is CATSSRRDSGKYLFF. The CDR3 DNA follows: TGTGCCACCAGCAGCCGCCGGGACAGCGGGAAGTATCTGTTTTTT. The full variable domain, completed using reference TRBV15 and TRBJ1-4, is DAMVIQNPRYQVTQFGKPVTLSCSQTLNHNVMYWYQQKSSQAPKLLFHYYDKDFNNEADTPDNFQSRRPNTSFCFLDIRSPGLGDTAMYLCATSSRRDSGKYLFFGSGTQLSVL.

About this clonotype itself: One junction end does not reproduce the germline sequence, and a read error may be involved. CDR3 loop: CASSQDWSPHGLCF. CDR3 sequence (DNA): TGCGCCAGCAGCCAAGATTGGTCTCCCCACGGATTGTGTTTT. The chain employs TRBV5-1 and TRBJ1-4; D gene uncertain. The CDR3 is 14 amino acids. Germline V gives CDR1 SGHRS, CDR2 YFSETQ. Full variable domain (rest looked up from reference TRBV5-1 and TRBJ1-4): KAGVTQTPRYLIKTRGQQVTLSCSPISGHRSVSWYQQTPGQGLQFLFEYFSETQRNKGNFPGRFSGRQFSNSRSEMNVSTLELGDSALYLCASSQDWSPHGLCFGSGTQLSVL.

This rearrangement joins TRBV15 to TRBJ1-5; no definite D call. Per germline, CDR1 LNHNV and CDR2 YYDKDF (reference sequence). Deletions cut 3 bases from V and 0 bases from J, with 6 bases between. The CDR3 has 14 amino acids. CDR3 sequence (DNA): TGTGCCACCAGCAGCTTGGCTAGCAATCAGCCCCAGCATTTT. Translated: CATSSLASNQPQHF.

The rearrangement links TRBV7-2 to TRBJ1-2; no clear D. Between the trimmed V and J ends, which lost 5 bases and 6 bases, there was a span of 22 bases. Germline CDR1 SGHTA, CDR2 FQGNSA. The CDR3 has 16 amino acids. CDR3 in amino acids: CASSRAHRNDFHGYTF. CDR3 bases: TGTGCCAGCAGCAGAGCACACAGAAACGATTTTCATGGCTACACCTTC.

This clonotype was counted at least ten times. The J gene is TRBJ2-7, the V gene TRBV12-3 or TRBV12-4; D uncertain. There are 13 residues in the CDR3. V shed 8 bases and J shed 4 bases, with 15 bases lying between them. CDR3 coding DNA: TGTGCCAGCCAGCCCCCAGGAGAGTACGAGCAGTACTTC. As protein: CASQPPGEYEQYF.

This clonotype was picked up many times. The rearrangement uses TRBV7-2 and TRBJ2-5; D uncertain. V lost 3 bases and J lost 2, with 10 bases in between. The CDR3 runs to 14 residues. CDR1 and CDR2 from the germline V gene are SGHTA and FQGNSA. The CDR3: CASSFGVPQETQYF. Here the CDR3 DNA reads TGTGCCAGCAGCTTTGGAGTTCCTCAAGAGACCCAGTACTTC.

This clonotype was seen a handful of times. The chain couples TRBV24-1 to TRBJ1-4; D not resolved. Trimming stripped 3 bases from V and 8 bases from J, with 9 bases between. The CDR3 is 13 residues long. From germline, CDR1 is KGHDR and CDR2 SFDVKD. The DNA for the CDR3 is TGTGCCACCAGTGATGGTCGTCGGGAAAAACTGTTTTTT. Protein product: CATSDGRREKLFF.

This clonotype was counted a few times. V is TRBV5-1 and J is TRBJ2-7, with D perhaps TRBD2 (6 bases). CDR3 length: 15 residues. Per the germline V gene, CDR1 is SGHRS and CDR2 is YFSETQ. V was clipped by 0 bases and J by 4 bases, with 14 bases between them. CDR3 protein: CASSLASGDRYEQYF. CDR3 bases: TGCGCCAGCAGCTTGGCCTCGGGGGACCGGTACGAGCAGTACTTC.

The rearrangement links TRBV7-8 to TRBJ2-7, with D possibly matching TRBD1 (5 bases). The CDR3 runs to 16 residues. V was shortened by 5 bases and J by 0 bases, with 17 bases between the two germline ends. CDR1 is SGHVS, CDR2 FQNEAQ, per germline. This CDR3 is CASSPLGRRDSYEQYF. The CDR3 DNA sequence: TGTGCCAGCAGCCCTTTGGGGCGCAGGGACTCCTACGAGCAGTACTTC.

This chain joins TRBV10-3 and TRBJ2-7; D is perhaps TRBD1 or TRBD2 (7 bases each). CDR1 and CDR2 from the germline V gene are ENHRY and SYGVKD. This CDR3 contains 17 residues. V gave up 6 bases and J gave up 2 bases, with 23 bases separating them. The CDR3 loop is CAIRAGAGPDRAYEQYF. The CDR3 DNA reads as TGTGCCATCAGGGCGGGGGCGGGACCCGACAGGGCCTACGAGCAGTACTTC.

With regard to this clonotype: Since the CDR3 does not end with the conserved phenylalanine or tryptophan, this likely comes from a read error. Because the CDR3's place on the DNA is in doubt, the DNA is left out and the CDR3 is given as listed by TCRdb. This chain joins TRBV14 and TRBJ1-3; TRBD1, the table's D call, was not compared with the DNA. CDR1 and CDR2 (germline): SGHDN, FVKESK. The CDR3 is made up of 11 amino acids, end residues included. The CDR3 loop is CASSQGGTSNT.

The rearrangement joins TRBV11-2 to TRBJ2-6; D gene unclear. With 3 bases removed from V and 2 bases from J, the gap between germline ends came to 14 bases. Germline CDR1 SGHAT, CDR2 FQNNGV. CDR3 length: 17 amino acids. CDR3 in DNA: TGTGCCAGCAGCTTGCGCAGCACAGTGACTGGGGCCAACGTCCTGACTTTC. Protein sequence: CASSLRSTVTGANVLTF.